This record looks at one TCR beta chain sequence and its context. The data originate from a study of blood T cell repertoires in COVID-19. The method was immunoSEQ multiplex PCR; TCRdb's version includes in-frame clones alone and lacks a portion of them. Of 88,000 or so clones listed, roughly 87% are singletons. The CDR3 is made up of 13 amino acids. Germline-derived CDR1 and CDR2 are DFQATT and SNEGSKA (reference sequence). V was pared by 3 bases and J by 7 bases, with 16 bases between. The genes are TRBV20-1 and TRBJ2-7; D is unresolved. This receptor was identified in a man aged 55-75 years with acute or convalescent COVID-19. Sequencing was done on a sample of peripheral blood. The DNA of the CDR3 is TGCAGTGCTAGTCTGTTAGCTGGTGGTGAGCAGTACTTC. Protein product: CSASLLAGGEQYF.